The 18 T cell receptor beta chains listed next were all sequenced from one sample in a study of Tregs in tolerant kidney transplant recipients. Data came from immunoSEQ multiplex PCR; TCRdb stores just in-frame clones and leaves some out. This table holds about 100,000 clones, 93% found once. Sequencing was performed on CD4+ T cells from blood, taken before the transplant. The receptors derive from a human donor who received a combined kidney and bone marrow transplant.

The CDR3 is CASSPESGWSYNEQFF. DNA for the CDR3: TGTGCCAGCAGCCCTGAATCGGGATGGTCCTACAATGAGCAGTTCTTC. This chain joins TRBV7-2 and TRBJ2-1; possibly TRBD2 for D (5 bases). V lost 5 bases and J lost 1, with 15 bases in between. CDR1 SGHTA and CDR2 FQGNSA come from the germline V gene. This CDR3 region has 16 residues.

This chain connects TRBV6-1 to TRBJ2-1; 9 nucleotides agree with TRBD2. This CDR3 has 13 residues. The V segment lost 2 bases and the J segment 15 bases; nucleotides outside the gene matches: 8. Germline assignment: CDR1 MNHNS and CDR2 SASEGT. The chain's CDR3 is CASSERREGFRFF. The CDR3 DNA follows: TGTGCCAGCAGTGAACGGCGGGAGGGCTTCAGGTTCTTC.

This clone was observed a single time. CDR3 sequence reads: CASSRTLGQLSYNEQFF. The DNA of the CDR3 is TGTGCCAGCTCTCGGACCCTGGGACAGTTATCCTACAATGAGCAGTTCTTC. The chain recombines TRBV18 with TRBJ2-1; TRBD1 matches at 7 bases. Per the germline V gene, CDR1 is KGHSH and CDR2 is LQKENI. This CDR3 contains 17 residues. Germline trimming cut 6 bases from V and 1 base from J; bases unmatched to any gene: 12.

This chain's CDR3 is CASSLGGGTKGHEQFF. The CDR3 bases are TGTGCCAGCAGCTTAGGGGGGGGGACAAAGGGCCATGAGCAGTTCTTC. The J gene is TRBJ2-1, the V gene TRBV7-2, with D maybe TRBD2 (7 bases). The V and J ends lost 1 base and 8 bases respectively, with 18 bases between them. The CDR3 contains 16 residues. Germline CDR1 SGHTA, CDR2 FQGNSA.

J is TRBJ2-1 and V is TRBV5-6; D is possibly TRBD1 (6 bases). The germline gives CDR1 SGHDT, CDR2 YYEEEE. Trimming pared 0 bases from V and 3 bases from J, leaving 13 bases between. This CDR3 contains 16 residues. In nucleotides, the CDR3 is TGTGCCAGCAGCTTGGGAACAGGGTGGAACTACAATGAGCAGTTCTTC. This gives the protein CASSLGTGWNYNEQFF.

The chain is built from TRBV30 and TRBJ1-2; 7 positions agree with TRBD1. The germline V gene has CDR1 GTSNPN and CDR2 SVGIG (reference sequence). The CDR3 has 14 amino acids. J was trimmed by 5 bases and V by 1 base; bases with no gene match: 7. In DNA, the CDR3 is TGTGCCTGGAGTGCCAAGGGGGCCGGTTATGGCTACACCTTC. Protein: CAWSAKGAGYGYTF.

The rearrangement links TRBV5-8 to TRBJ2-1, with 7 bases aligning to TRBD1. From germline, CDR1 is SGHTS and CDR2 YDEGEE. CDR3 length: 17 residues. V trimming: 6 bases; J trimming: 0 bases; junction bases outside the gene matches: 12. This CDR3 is CASTLRGKKSSYNEQFF. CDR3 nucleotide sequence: TGTGCCAGCACCCTCAGGGGGAAAAAAAGCTCCTACAATGAGCAGTTCTTC.

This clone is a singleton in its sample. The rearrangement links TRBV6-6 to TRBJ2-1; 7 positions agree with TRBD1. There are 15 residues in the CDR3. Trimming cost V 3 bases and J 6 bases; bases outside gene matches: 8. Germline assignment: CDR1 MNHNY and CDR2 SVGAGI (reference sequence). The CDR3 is CASSYRDRAPNEQFF. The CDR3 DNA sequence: TGTGCCAGCAGTTATCGGGACAGAGCCCCCAATGAGCAGTTCTTC.

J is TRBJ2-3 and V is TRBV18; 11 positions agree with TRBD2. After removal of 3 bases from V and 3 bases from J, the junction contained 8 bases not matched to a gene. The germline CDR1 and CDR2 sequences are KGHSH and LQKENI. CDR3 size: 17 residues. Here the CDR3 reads CASSPPTSGSSTDTQYF. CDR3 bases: TGTGCCAGCTCACCCCCCACTAGCGGGAGTTCTACAGATACGCAGTATTTT.

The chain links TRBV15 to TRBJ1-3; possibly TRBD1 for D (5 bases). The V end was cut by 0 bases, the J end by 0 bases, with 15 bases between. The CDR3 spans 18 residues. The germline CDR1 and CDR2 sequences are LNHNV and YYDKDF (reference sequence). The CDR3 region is CATSRDRYRLISGNTIYF. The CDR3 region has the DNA TGTGCCACCAGCAGAGATCGGTACAGGCTGATCTCTGGAAACACCATATATTTT.

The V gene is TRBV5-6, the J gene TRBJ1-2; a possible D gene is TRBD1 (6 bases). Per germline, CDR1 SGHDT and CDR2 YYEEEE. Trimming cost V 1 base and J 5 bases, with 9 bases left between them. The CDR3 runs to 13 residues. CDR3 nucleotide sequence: TGTGCCAGCAGCTTGTCAGGGGCGTATGGCTACACCTTC. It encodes CASSLSGAYGYTF.

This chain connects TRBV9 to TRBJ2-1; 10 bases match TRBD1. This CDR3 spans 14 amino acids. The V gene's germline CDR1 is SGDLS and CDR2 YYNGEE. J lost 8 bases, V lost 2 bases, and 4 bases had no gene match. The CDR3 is CASSVTDRGHEQFF. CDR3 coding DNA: TGTGCCAGCAGCGTTACCGACAGGGGGCATGAGCAGTTCTTC.

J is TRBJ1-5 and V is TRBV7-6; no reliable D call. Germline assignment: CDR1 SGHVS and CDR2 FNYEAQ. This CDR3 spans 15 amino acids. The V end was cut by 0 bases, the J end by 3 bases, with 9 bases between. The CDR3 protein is CASSLAGQSNQPQHF. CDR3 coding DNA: TGTGCCAGCAGCTTAGCTGGGCAGTCCAATCAGCCCCAGCATTTT.

The CDR3 nucleotides read TGTGCCAGTAGTATATCTCCCGGCGGATATGAGCAGTTCTTC. Residues: CASSISPGGYEQFF. The gene calls are TRBV19 and TRBJ2-1; D is uncertain. The V gene lost 2 bases and the J gene lost 8 bases, with 13 bases spanning the gap. The V gene's germline CDR1 is LNHDA and CDR2 SQIVND (reference sequence). There are 14 residues in the CDR3. Full variable domain (missing parts from reference TRBV19 and TRBJ2-1): DGGITQSPKYLFRKEGQNVTLSCEQNLNHDAMYWYRQDPGQGLRLIYYSQIVNDFQKGDIAEGYSVSREKKESFPLTVTSAQKNPTAFYLCASSISPGGYEQFFGPGTRLTVL.

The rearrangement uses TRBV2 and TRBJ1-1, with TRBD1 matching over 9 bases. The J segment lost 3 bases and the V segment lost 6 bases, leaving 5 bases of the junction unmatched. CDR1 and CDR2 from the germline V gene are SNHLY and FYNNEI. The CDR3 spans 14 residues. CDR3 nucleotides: TGTGCCAGCAGCGTACAGGGGGCGGACACTGAAGCTTTCTTT. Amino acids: CASSVQGADTEAFF.

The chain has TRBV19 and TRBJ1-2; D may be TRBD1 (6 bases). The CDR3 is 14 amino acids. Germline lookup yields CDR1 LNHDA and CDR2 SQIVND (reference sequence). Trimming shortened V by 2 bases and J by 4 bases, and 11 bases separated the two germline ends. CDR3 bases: TGTGCCAGTAGTATAAGGACAGTGATCTATGGCTACACCTTC. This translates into CASSIRTVIYGYTF.

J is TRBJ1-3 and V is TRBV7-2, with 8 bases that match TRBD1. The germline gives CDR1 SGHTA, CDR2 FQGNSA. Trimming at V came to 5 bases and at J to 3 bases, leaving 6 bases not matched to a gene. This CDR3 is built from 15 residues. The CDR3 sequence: CASSKGQGHGNTIYF. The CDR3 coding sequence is TGTGCCAGCAGCAAAGGACAGGGACATGGAAACACCATATATTTT.

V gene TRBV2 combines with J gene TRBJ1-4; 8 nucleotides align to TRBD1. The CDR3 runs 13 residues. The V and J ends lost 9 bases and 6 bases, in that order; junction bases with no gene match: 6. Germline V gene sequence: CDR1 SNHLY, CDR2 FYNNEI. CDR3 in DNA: TGTGCCAGTCGGGACAGGCCATATGAAAAACTGTTTTTT. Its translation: CASRDRPYEKLFF.